What follows are 17 T cell receptor beta chains derived from one specimen sequenced in a study of T cell changes during pregnancy in multiple sclerosis. Clones were read by immunoSEQ multiplex PCR, and TCRdb kept only the in-frame ones, dropping some. The sample contains about 19,000 clones, 75% to 90% of which appear only once. The material was CD8+ T cells from peripheral blood mononuclear cells, obtained after pregnancy. These receptors all come from a female donor in good health, enrolled as a control in a pregnancy study.

The V gene is TRBV25-1, the J gene TRBJ1-1; D gene ambiguous. Per the germline V gene, CDR1 is MGHDK and CDR2 is SYGVNS. Deletions cut 4 bases from V and 1 base from J, with 7 bases between. The CDR3 consists of 13 residues. The CDR3 reads CASSVAENTEAFF. The CDR3 region has the DNA TGTGCCAGCAGTGTGGCAGAGAACACTGAAGCTTTCTTT.

V gene TRBV14 combines with J gene TRBJ2-3, with 8 bases aligning to TRBD1. Germline lookup yields CDR1 SGHDN and CDR2 FVKESK. Germline trimming cut 4 bases from V and 0 bases from J; bases unmatched to any gene: 6. CDR3 length: 16 residues. The CDR3 protein is CASSRLTGASTDTQYF. The CDR3 DNA is TGTGCCAGCAGCCGCTTGACAGGGGCCAGCACAGATACGCAGTATTTT.

The chain employs TRBV10-3 and TRBJ2-7; 9 nucleotides match TRBD2. The CDR3 sequence is 17 residues long. Per the germline V gene, CDR1 is ENHRY and CDR2 is SYGVKD. The V and J ends lost 3 bases and 6 bases, in that order; junction bases with no gene match: 15. The CDR3 bases are TGTGCCATCAGTGAAGTAGGACTAGCGATGGCCGGGTCCGAGCAGTACTTC. Its translation is CAISEVGLAMAGSEQYF.

This clone showed up just a few times. The J gene is TRBJ2-7, the V gene TRBV7-9; tentative D call: TRBD1 (6 bases). Germline assignment: CDR1 SEHNR and CDR2 FQNEAQ (reference sequence). The CDR3 covers 16 residues. V was shortened by 5 bases and J by 0 bases, with 17 bases between the two germline ends. The DNA of the CDR3 is TGTGCCAGCAGCGGGCACCGGGACACAGACTCCTACGAGCAGTACTTC. It encodes CASSGHRDTDSYEQYF.

This clone was seen once. The chain has TRBV23-1 and TRBJ2-2; 8 positions match TRBD1. TRBV23-1 is assigned to the ORF class and has an uncertain function. V lost 9 bases, J lost 6 bases, and 15 bases stayed unmatched. The CDR3 consists of 16 residues. The CDR3 nucleotides are TGCGCCAGGGGCTTACCGGGACAGGTCTCCCCCGGGGAGCTGTTTTTT. Translating it yields CARGLPGQVSPGELFF.

This clone showed up just once. In nucleotides, the CDR3 is TGTGCCAGCACCTTGGCCTTAGTGGGGGGAGCGGACACTGAAGCTTTCTTT. This gives the protein CASTLALVGGADTEAFF. This chain links TRBV7-9 with TRBJ1-1; D possibly corresponds to TRBD1 (5 bases). V lost 7 bases and J 3 bases, leaving 24 bases between the germline ends. This CDR3 has 17 amino acids. The germline V gene encodes CDR1 SEHNR and CDR2 FQNEAQ (reference sequence).

The genes are TRBV10-3 and TRBJ2-7; D might be TRBD1 (6 bases). Germline V gene data show CDR1 as ENHRY and CDR2 as SYGVKD. The CDR3 covers 13 residues. The V end lost 4 bases, the J end lost 7 bases, and 14 bases lay between the germline ends. The CDR3 nucleotides read TGTGCCATCAGTGGATTGACAGGTCAGGAGCAGTACTTC. Translation: CAISGLTGQEQYF.

The chain couples TRBV21-1 to TRBJ2-7; TRBD2 was called by the table and not checked on the DNA. TRBV21-1 is a documented pseudogene. The CDR3 spans 14 residues. This CDR3 is CASRPGLAGAYQYF. The CDR3 DNA is TGTGCCAGCAGACCGGGACTAGCGGGGGCCTATCAGTACTTC.

The chain is built from TRBV19 and TRBJ1-1; 8 bases are a match to TRBD1. The V segment lost 7 bases and the J segment 1 base; nucleotides outside the gene matches: 8. This CDR3 contains 15 residues. Per germline, CDR1 LNHDA and CDR2 SQIVND (reference sequence). CDR3 sequence: CASKLTGTGNTEAFF. CDR3 coding DNA: TGTGCCAGTAAACTAACCGGGACAGGGAACACTGAAGCTTTCTTT.

The chain has TRBV14 and TRBJ1-2; TRBD1 is a possible D gene (5 bases). V shed 4 bases and J shed 7 bases, with 13 bases lying between them. Germline CDR1 and CDR2: SGHDN and FVKESK. The CDR3 loop spans 13 amino acids. In DNA, the CDR3 is TGTGCCAGCAGCCGATCCCTCCAGGGTGGCTACACCTTC. This sequence encodes CASSRSLQGGYTF.

This rearrangement joins TRBV11-3 to TRBJ2-7, with 10 positions matching TRBD1. CDR3 length equals 15 residues. Germline loops: CDR1 SGHNT, CDR2 YENEEA. The V gene end was trimmed by 4 bases and the J gene end by 5 bases; junction bases not matched to a gene: 8. The DNA of the CDR3 is TGTGCCAGCAGCTCCGGACAGGGGGAATGGGACGAGCAGTACTTC. Translated, it gives CASSSGQGEWDEQYF. Supplemented by reference TRBV11-3 and TRBJ2-7, the full variable domain reads EAGVVQSPRYKIIEKKQPVAFWCNPISGHNTLYWYLQNLGQGPELLIRYENEEAVDDSQLPKDRFSAERLKGVDSTLKIQPAELGDSAVYLCASSSGQGEWDEQYFGPGTRLTVT.

The rearrangement links TRBV6-4 to TRBJ2-3; 11 bases agree with TRBD2. The CDR3 covers 16 residues. Germline CDR1 MRHNA, CDR2 SNTAGT. Trimming at V came to 0 bases and at J to 2 bases, leaving 1 base not matched to a gene. Here the CDR3 DNA reads TGTGCCAGCAGTGACTCTAGCGGGGGGGCCACAGATACGCAGTATTTT. Encoded protein: CASSDSSGGATDTQYF.

The chain carries TRBV27 and TRBJ2-5; D unresolved. Looked up from germline, CDR1 is MNHEY and CDR2 is SMNVEV (reference sequence). The CDR3 loop spans 14 amino acids. Trimming removed 3 bases from V and 0 bases from J, with 8 bases in between. CDR3 coding DNA: TGTGCCAGCAGTTTTACAGCCGACCAAGAGACCCAGTACTTC. This gives the protein CASSFTADQETQYF.

This sequence joins TRBV6-5 and TRBJ2-7; TRBD1 matches 8 bases. The J segment lost 4 bases and the V segment lost 6 bases, leaving 8 bases of the junction unmatched. Germline V lookup: CDR1 MNHEY, CDR2 SVGAGI. The CDR3 sequence is 14 residues long. In nucleotides, the CDR3 is TGTGCCAGCAGACCCGACAGGGGACCATACGAGCAGTACTTC. This codes for CASRPDRGPYEQYF.

The V gene is TRBV11-3, the J gene TRBJ1-4; TRBD1 might be the D (5 bases). Germline values: CDR1 SGHNT, CDR2 YENEEA. Trimming shortened V by 5 bases and J by 8 bases, and 15 bases separated the two germline ends. This CDR3 has 14 amino acids. The CDR3 here is CASSPSRVGEKLFF. CDR3 sequence (DNA): TGTGCCAGCAGCCCATCCAGGGTTGGAGAAAAACTGTTTTTT.

The genes are TRBV4-3 and TRBJ1-1; D is ambiguous. This CDR3 spans 16 amino acids. The germline V and J ends were trimmed by 2 bases and 4 bases, with 17 bases remaining between them. Germline loops: CDR1 LGHNA, CDR2 YSLEER. The CDR3 protein is CASSQTWGGWGTEAFF. CDR3 DNA sequence: TGCGCCAGCAGCCAAACATGGGGAGGATGGGGCACTGAAGCTTTCTTT.

The J gene is TRBJ1-2, the V gene TRBV7-9; D remains ambiguous. Per the germline V gene, CDR1 is SEHNR and CDR2 is FQNEAQ (reference sequence). The CDR3 runs 13 residues. Trimming took off 0 bases at V and 5 bases at J, with 7 bases between the two ends. The CDR3 sequence is CASSLAGKYGYTF. In DNA form, the CDR3 reads TGTGCCAGCAGCTTAGCGGGCAAGTATGGCTACACCTTC.